The entry that follows covers one T cell receptor beta chain sequence. The antigen remains undetermined. Method: immunoSEQ multiplex PCR; TCRdb's copy keeps in-frame clones and lacks some. The data hold some 500,000 clones, with approximately 92% observed a single time. Regarding treatment: roughly 19 received Ad26.COV2.S at low or high dose, single or two shots; 5 received placebo; per-sample allocation not given. The samples were gathered on day 63 after the first injection of vaccine or placebo. SARS-CoV-2 spike from the Wuhan strain was encoded by the vaccine, an Ad26 vector. The source of the sample is a study of Ad26.COV2.S vaccination and SARS-CoV-2 variants. Study-wide background: The trial was COV1001 and the donor's arm was Ad26.COV2.S. The study gave Ad26.COV2.S intramuscularly, once or twice 56 days apart.

The CDR3 runs 13 residues. The germline gives CDR1 MNHEY, CDR2 SVGAGI. The V end was cut by 2 bases, the J end by 5 bases, with 9 bases between. Study-wide results and caveats: Vaccinees reportedly had broad spike-specific CD8+ and CD4+ T cell responses.

The genes are TRBV6-5 and TRBJ1-2; D is unclear. The receptor's source is a person aged 18-65 years who received the Ad26.COV2.S COVID-19 vaccine or a placebo. This specimen was peripheral blood, taken in a trial of Ad26.COV2.S vaccine versus placebo. The CDR3 region is CASSYRPGYGYTF. The CDR3 coding sequence is TGTGCCAGCAGTTACCGGCCGGGATATGGCTACACCTTC.